These 25 T cell receptor beta chains share one sample of origin, sequenced in a study of blood T cell repertoires in COVID-19. TCRdb keeps only in-frame clones here, not all; method: immunoSEQ multiplex PCR. The table includes about 380,000 clones, more than 70% detected once. The sample consisted of PBMCs or T cells enriched from blood (not recorded which). The origin of the receptors is a young woman who had recovered from COVID-19.

In this sample, this clone turned up a few times. This rearrangement joins TRBV3-1 (or the pseudogene TRBV3-2) to TRBJ2-1; D is undetermined. V was trimmed by 0 bases and J by 6 bases, leaving 15 bases between them. The CDR3 has 16 residues. The germline gives CDR1 LGHDT, CDR2 YNNKEL (reference sequence). CDR3 sequence reads: CASSQDQISFGNEQFF. CDR3 DNA: TGTGCCAGCAGCCAAGATCAGATTAGCTTCGGCAATGAGCAGTTCTTC.

This rearrangement joins TRBV4-1 to TRBJ1-5, with TRBD1 as a possible D gene (5 bases). This CDR3 comprises 16 residues. The V end was cut by 0 bases, the J end by 9 bases, with 18 bases between. Germline V lookup: CDR1 MGHRA, CDR2 YSYEKL. CDR3 DNA sequence: TGCGCCAGCAGCCAAGACCTGTCGGGCCTGGGGGGGCCCCAGCATTTT. Encoded protein: CASSQDLSGLGGPQHF.

V usage is TRBV2 and J usage is TRBJ2-3, with 9 bases aligning to TRBD1. The CDR3 length is 15 residues. The J segment lost 4 bases and the V segment lost 6 bases, leaving 8 bases of the junction unmatched. Per germline, CDR1 SNHLY and CDR2 FYNNEI. CDR3 protein: CASRWRGQGADTQYF. The DNA of the CDR3 is TGTGCCAGCAGATGGAGGGGACAGGGTGCAGATACGCAGTATTTT.

The DNA of the CDR3 is TGTGCCAGCAGTTTATCTGGGCTCTATGGCTACACCTTC. Encoded protein: CASSLSGLYGYTF. The chain has TRBV12-3 or TRBV12-4 and TRBJ1-2; no clear D. CDR3 length equals 13 residues. Deletions cut 2 bases from V and 4 bases from J, with 8 bases between.

The J gene is TRBJ2-2, the V gene TRBV7-9; D gene ambiguous. The V end lost 5 bases, the J end lost 6 bases, and 10 bases lay between the germline ends. The V gene's germline CDR1 is SEHNR and CDR2 FQNEAQ (reference sequence). This CDR3 region has 13 residues. CDR3: CASSPANAGELFF. DNA for the CDR3: TGTGCCAGCAGCCCCGCTAACGCCGGGGAGCTGTTTTTT.

The V and J genes are TRBV7-2 and TRBJ2-3, with 7 bases fitting TRBD2. Germline lookup yields CDR1 SGHTA and CDR2 FQGNSA. J gave up 2 bases and V 0 bases, and 8 bases lay outside the gene matches. The CDR3 contains 17 residues. CDR3: CASSLAGRGRYTDTQYF. The CDR3 nucleotides read TGTGCCAGCAGCTTAGCGGGGAGGGGCCGATACACAGATACGCAGTATTTT.

The chain joins TRBV12-3 or TRBV12-4 to TRBJ1-1; D possibly corresponds to TRBD1 (5 bases). With 6 bases removed from V and 1 base from J, the gap between germline ends came to 9 bases. The CDR3 totals 13 residues. The CDR3 loop is CASSQQENTEAFF. CDR3 DNA sequence: TGTGCCAGCAGCCAACAGGAGAACACTGAAGCTTTCTTT.

J is TRBJ2-3 and V is TRBV5-4; D is perhaps TRBD2 (5 bases). V gave up 0 bases and J gave up 2 bases, with 7 bases separating them. The CDR3 runs to 14 residues. Germline-derived CDR1 and CDR2 are SGHNT and YYREEE (reference sequence). Here the CDR3 reads CASSLAGSTDTQYF. DNA of the CDR3: TGTGCCAGCAGCTTGGCGGGGTCCACAGATACGCAGTATTTT.

The CDR3 DNA is TGTGCCAGCAGCCAAGATTTTAGCTACTACACCTTC. Translating gives CASSQDFSYYTF. The chain links TRBV3-1 (or the pseudogene TRBV3-2) to TRBJ1-2; D unclear. The CDR3 is made up of 12 amino acids. V dropped 0 bases and J dropped 10 bases, with 9 bases sitting between them. CDR1 and CDR2 from the germline V gene are LGHDT and YNNKEL (reference sequence).

The chain carries TRBV3-1 (or the pseudogene TRBV3-2) and TRBJ1-1; no definite D call. Germline V gene data show CDR1 as LGHDT and CDR2 as YNNKEL (reference sequence). The CDR3 covers 12 residues. V dropped 6 bases and J dropped 3 bases, with 8 bases sitting between them. This CDR3 reads CASRSPDTEAFF. CDR3 coding DNA: TGTGCCAGCAGATCTCCGGACACTGAAGCTTTCTTT.

A single count supports this clone. The rearrangement uses TRBV10-3 and TRBJ2-5; perhaps TRBD1 as D (5 bases). The CDR3 is 18 residues long. In germline, CDR1 is ENHRY, CDR2 SYGVKD. V was clipped by 0 bases and J by 5 bases, with 22 bases between them. In DNA form, the CDR3 reads TGTGCCATCAGTGAGTCGGGGCTGCTTCCACGACCCTGGGAGACCCAGTACTTC. This sequence encodes CAISESGLLPRPWETQYF.

The chain recombines TRBV21-1 with TRBJ2-7; TRBD2 is the table's D call and was not checked against the DNA. TRBV21-1 is a listed pseudogene. CDR3 length: 14 residues. CDR3 region: CASSKEGGGHEQYF. CDR3 coding DNA: TGTGCCAGCAGCAAAGAGGGCGGGGGCCACGAGCAGTACTTC.

The chain combines TRBV5-1 with TRBJ2-7; TRBD2 might be the D (6 bases). Trimming pared 1 base from V and 0 bases from J, leaving 8 bases between. CDR3 length equals 14 residues. CDR1 SGHRS and CDR2 YFSETQ come from the germline V gene. The CDR3 spells CASSLLASSYEQYF. CDR3 sequence (DNA): TGCGCCAGCAGCTTGCTAGCGAGCTCCTACGAGCAGTACTTC. Together with reference TRBV5-1 and TRBJ2-7, the CDR3 gives the full variable domain: KAGVTQTPRYLIKTRGQQVTLSCSPISGHRSVSWYQQTPGQGLQFLFEYFSETQRNKGNFPGRFSGRQFSNSRSEMNVSTLELGDSALYLCASSLLASSYEQYFGPGTRLTVT.

This clone appeared once. The V call is TRBV6-2 or TRBV6-3, the J call TRBJ1-5; 7 bases align to TRBD1. Germline CDR1 is MNHEY and CDR2 is SVGEGT. This CDR3 is built from 15 residues. J lost 1 base, V lost 5 bases, and 5 bases had no gene match. The CDR3 region has the DNA TGTGCCAGCAGTGACAGGGAAGCGAGCAATCAGCCCCAGCATTTT. As protein: CASSDREASNQPQHF.

The table lists this clone with many counts. The V call is TRBV6-4, the J call TRBJ2-1; D remains ambiguous. Per the germline V gene, CDR1 is MRHNA and CDR2 is SNTAGT. V was clipped by 3 bases and J by 4 bases, with 13 bases between them. The CDR3 has 15 amino acids. The CDR3 coding sequence is TGTGCCAGCAGTGAGCAGCCCGAGGCATACAATGAGCAGTTCTTC. Translating gives CASSEQPEAYNEQFF.

The V and J genes are TRBV27 and TRBJ2-7, with a possible D match to TRBD2 (5 bases). Trimming cost V 2 bases and J 7 bases, with 15 bases left between them. This CDR3 is 14 amino acids long. Germline CDR1 MNHEY, CDR2 SMNVEV (reference sequence). CDR3 nucleotide sequence: TGTGCCAGCAGTTTAAGGCGGGCGATTGATGAGCAGTACTTC. Its translation: CASSLRRAIDEQYF.

This sequence joins TRBV6-5 and TRBJ1-4; 7 bases align to TRBD1. This CDR3 comprises 15 residues. Germline lookup yields CDR1 MNHEY and CDR2 SVGAGI. Germline trimming cut 5 bases from V and 0 bases from J; bases unmatched to any gene: 3. This chain's CDR3 is CASSLGQATNEKLFF. The CDR3 DNA sequence: TGTGCCAGCAGTCTCGGACAGGCAACTAATGAAAAACTGTTTTTT.

This clone was counted a single time. The chain uses TRBV28 and TRBJ1-5, with 9 nucleotides matching TRBD1. Germline-derived CDR1 and CDR2 are MDHEN and SYDVKM. Trimming removed 6 bases from V and 0 bases from J; junction bases left unmatched: 15. The CDR3 totals 19 residues. CDR3 residues: CASRQIGTGWFNSNQPQHF. CDR3 in DNA: TGTGCCAGCAGACAAATTGGGACAGGGTGGTTTAATAGCAATCAGCCCCAGCATTTT.

The rearrangement uses TRBV9 and TRBJ2-2; TRBD2 aligns across 8 bases. The V gene end was trimmed by 0 bases and the J gene end by 3 bases; junction bases not matched to a gene: 13. This CDR3 comprises 19 residues. Germline assignment: CDR1 SGDLS and CDR2 YYNGEE. In DNA form, the CDR3 reads TGTGCCAGCAGCGTAGTGGTTAGCGGGGAGCTCTTGGACACCGGGGAGCTGTTTTTT. As protein: CASSVVVSGELLDTGELFF. The complete variable domain, with remaining parts taken from reference TRBV9 and TRBJ2-2, reads DSGVTQTPKHLITATGQRVTLRCSPRSGDLSVYWYQQSLDQGLQFLIQYYNGEERAKGNILERFSAQQFPDLHSELNLSSLELGDSALYFCASSVVVSGELLDTGELFFGEGSRLTVL.

This clone was recorded once. This chain joins TRBV3-1 (or the pseudogene TRBV3-2) and TRBJ1-1, with D uncertain. This CDR3 has 14 amino acids. Trimming stripped 2 bases from V and 4 bases from J, with 11 bases between. Germline lookup yields CDR1 LGHDT and CDR2 YNNKEL (reference sequence). The CDR3 protein is CASSQSAGGTEAFF. The CDR3 DNA is TGTGCCAGCAGCCAATCTGCGGGAGGCACTGAAGCTTTCTTT.

V gene TRBV28 combines with J gene TRBJ2-3; 8 bases line up with TRBD2. CDR1 and CDR2 (germline): MDHEN, SYDVKM. Trimming took 1 base from V and 4 from J; bases not matched to a gene: 4. CDR3 size: 15 residues. The CDR3 sequence is CASSLSTGGADTQYF. In nucleotides, the CDR3 is TGTGCCAGCAGTTTATCGACGGGGGGGGCAGATACGCAGTATTTT.

This rearrangement joins TRBV27 to TRBJ2-2; 7 bases line up with TRBD1. Germline V gives CDR1 MNHEY, CDR2 SMNVEV (reference sequence). The CDR3 consists of 15 residues. The ends lost 6 bases at V and 6 bases at J; junction bases unmatched: 10. The DNA of the CDR3 is TGTGCCAGCAGCCCGGACAGGAAGGGGGCCGGGGAGCTGTTTTTT. Translated: CASSPDRKGAGELFF.

The rearrangement joins TRBV6-4 to TRBJ1-1; 10 nucleotides align to TRBD1. Trimming cost V 3 bases and J 5 bases; bases outside gene matches: 9. Germline CDR1 MRHNA, CDR2 SNTAGT. The CDR3 runs to 16 residues. CDR3 coding DNA: TGTGCCAGCAGTGATATCCCTGACAGGGGGCTTACTGAAGCTTTCTTT. It codes for CASSDIPDRGLTEAFF.

The chain uses TRBV5-1 and TRBJ2-7; 12 bases are shared with TRBD1. The V segment lost 4 bases and the J segment 6 bases; nucleotides outside the gene matches: 5. The length of the CDR3 is 14 residues. Germline V gene sequence: CDR1 SGHRS, CDR2 YFSETQ. The CDR3 region is CASSPGTGGFEQYF. CDR3 nucleotide sequence: TGCGCCAGCAGCCCCGGGACAGGGGGCTTCGAGCAGTACTTC.

The chain couples TRBV5-4 to TRBJ1-1; D is unclear. This CDR3 region has 14 residues. CDR1 is SGHNT and CDR2 is YYREEE in the germline V gene (reference sequence). V was clipped by 2 bases and J by 3 bases, with 11 bases between them. The CDR3: CASSFAGVDTEAFF. The DNA of the CDR3 is TGTGCCAGCAGCTTTGCTGGAGTAGACACTGAAGCTTTCTTT.